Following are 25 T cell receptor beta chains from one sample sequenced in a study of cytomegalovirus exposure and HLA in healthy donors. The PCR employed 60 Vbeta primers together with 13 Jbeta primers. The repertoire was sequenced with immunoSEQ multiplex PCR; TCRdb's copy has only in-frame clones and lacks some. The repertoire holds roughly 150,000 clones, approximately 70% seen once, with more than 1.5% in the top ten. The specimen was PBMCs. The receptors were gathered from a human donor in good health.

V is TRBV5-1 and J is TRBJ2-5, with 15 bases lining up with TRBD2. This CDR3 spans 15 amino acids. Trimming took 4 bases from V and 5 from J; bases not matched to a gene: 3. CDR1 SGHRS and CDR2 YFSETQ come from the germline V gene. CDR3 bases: TGCGCCAGCAGCCGGGGGACTAGCGGGGGGGAGACCCAGTACTTC. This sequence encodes CASSRGTSGGETQYF.

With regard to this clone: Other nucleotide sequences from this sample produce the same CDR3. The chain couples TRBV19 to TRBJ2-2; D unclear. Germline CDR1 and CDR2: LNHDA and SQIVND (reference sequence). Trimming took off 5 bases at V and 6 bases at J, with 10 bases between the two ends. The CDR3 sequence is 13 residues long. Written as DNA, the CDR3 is TGTGCCAGTAGTTTTTCCCGGTCCGGGGAGCTGTTTTTT. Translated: CASSFSRSGELFF.

CDR3 protein: CASSLAGIAGGHEQYF. The CDR3, as DNA: TGTGCCAGCAGCTTAGCTGGAATAGCGGGAGGCCACGAGCAGTACTTC. The V call is TRBV7-3, the J call TRBJ2-7; 10 nucleotides line up with TRBD2. The CDR3 contains 16 residues. V was pared by 2 bases and J by 5 bases, with 9 bases of the junction left unmatched. From germline, CDR1 is SGHTA and CDR2 FQGTGA.

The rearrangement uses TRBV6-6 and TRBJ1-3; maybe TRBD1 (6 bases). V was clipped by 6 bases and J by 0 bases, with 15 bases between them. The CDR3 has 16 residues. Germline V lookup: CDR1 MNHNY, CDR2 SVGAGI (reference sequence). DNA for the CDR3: TGTGCCAGCAGGCCTCTCAGGGGCAACTCTGGAAACACCATATATTTT. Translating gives CASRPLRGNSGNTIYF.

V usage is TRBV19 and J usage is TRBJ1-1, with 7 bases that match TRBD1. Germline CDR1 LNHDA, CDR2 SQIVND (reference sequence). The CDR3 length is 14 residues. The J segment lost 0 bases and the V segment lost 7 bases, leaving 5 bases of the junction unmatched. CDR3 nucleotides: TGTGCCAGTAATGACAGGGATGTGAACACTGAAGCTTTCTTT. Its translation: CASNDRDVNTEAFF.

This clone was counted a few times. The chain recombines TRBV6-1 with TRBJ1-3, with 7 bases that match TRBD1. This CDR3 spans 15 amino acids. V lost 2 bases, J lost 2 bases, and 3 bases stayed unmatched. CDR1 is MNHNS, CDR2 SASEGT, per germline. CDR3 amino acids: CASSELGTAGNTIYF. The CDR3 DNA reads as TGTGCCAGCAGTGAACTTGGGACAGCTGGAAACACCATATATTTT.

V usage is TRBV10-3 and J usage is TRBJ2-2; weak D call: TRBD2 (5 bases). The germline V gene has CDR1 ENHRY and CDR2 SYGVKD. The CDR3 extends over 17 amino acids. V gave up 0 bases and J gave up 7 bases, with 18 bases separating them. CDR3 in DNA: TGTGCCATCAGTGAGTCGGTGGCTAGCCGGCGAGGCGGGGAGCTGTTTTTT. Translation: CAISESVASRRGGELFF.

The CDR3 DNA is TGTGCCAGCAGCTCACGGACGGGGGACTACAGGGACATTCAGTACTTC. Encoded protein: CASSSRTGDYRDIQYF. The rearrangement joins TRBV5-4 to TRBJ2-4, with a weak D call TRBD2 (7 bases). The V end was cut by 3 bases, the J end by 8 bases, with 21 bases between. Per the germline V gene, CDR1 is SGHNT and CDR2 is YYREEE (reference sequence). The CDR3 sequence is 16 residues long.

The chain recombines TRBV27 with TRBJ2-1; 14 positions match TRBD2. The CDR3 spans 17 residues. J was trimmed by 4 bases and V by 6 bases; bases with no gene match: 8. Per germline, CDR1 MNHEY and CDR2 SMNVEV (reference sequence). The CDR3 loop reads CASRFGTSGSLYNEQFF. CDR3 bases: TGTGCCAGCAGATTCGGGACTAGCGGGAGCTTGTACAATGAGCAGTTCTTC.

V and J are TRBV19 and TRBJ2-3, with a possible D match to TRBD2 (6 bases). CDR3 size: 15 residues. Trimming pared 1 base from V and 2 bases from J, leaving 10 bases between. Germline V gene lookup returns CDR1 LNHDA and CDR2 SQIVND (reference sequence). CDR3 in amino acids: CASSIAGAFTDTQYF. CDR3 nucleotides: TGTGCCAGTAGTATAGCGGGAGCGTTCACAGATACGCAGTATTTT.

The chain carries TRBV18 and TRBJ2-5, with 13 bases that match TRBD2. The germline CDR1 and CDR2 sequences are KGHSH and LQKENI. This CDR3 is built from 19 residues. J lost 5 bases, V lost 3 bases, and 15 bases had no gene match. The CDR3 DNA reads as TGTGCCAGCTCACCGACCCCGGGACTAGCGGGATCCGGGGGGGAGACCCAGTACTTC. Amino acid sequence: CASSPTPGLAGSGGETQYF.

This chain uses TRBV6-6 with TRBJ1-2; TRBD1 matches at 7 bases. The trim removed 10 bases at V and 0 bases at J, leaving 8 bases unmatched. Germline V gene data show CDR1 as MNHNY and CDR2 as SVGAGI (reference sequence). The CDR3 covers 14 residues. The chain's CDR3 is CATIPTGTNYGYTF. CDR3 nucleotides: TGTGCCACCATCCCGACAGGGACTAACTATGGCTACACCTTC.

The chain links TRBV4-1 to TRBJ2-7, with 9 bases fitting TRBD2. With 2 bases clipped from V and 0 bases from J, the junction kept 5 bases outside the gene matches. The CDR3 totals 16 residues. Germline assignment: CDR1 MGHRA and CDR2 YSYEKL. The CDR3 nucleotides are TGCGCCAGCAGCCAACCGAGCGGGGGGAGCTCCTACGAGCAGTACTTC. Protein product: CASSQPSGGSSYEQYF.

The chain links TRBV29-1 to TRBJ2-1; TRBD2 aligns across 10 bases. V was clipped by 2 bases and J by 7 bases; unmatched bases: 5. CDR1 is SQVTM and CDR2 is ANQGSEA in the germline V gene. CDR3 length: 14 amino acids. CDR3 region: CSVETKREGNEQFF. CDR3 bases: TGCAGCGTTGAAACGAAGCGGGAGGGGAATGAGCAGTTCTTC.

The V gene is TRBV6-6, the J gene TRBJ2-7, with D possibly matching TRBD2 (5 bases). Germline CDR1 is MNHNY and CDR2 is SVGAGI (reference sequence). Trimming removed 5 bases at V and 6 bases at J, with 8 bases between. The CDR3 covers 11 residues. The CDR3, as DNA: TGTGCCAGCAGTGTCCGGGGCGAGCAGTACTTC. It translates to CASSVRGEQYF.

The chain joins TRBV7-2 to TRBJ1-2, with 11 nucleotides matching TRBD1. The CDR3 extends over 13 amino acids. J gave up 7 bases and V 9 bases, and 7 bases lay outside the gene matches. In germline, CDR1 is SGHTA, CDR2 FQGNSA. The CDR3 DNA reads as TGTGCCAGTACCGGACAGGGGGCGCGTGGCTACACCTTC. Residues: CASTGQGARGYTF.

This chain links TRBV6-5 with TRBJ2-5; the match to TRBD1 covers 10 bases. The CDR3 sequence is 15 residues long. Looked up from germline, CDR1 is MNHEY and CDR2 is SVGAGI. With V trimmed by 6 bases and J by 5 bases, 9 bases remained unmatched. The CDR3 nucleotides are TGTGCCAGCAGCCGGGACAGGGGCCGGTGGGAGACCCAGTACTTC. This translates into CASSRDRGRWETQYF.

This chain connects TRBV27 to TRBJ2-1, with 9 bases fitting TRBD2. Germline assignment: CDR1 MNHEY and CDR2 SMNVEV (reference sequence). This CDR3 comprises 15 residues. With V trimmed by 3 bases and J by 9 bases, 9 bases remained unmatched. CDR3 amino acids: CASSFLSGSGGEQFF. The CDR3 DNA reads TGTGCCAGCAGTTTCCTTAGCGGGAGTGGGGGTGAGCAGTTCTTC.

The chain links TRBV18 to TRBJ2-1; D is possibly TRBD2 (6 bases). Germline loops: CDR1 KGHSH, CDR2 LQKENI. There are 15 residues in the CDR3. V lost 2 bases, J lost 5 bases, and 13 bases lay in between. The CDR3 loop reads CASSPMRGGDNEQFF. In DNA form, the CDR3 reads TGTGCCAGCTCACCAATGAGGGGCGGGGACAATGAGCAGTTCTTC. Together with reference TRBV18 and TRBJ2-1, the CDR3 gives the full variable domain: NAGVMQNPRHLVRRRGQEARLRCSPMKGHSHVYWYRQLPEEGLKFMVYLQKENIIDESGMPKERFSAEFPKEGPSILRIQQVVRGDSAAYFCASSPMRGGDNEQFFGPGTRLTVL.

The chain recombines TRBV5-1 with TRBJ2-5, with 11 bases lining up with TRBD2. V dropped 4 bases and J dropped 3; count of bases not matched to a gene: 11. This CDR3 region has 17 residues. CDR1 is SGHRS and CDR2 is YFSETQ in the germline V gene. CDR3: CASSLGVTSGSKETQYF. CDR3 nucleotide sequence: TGCGCCAGCAGCCTGGGGGTAACTAGCGGGAGCAAAGAGACCCAGTACTTC.

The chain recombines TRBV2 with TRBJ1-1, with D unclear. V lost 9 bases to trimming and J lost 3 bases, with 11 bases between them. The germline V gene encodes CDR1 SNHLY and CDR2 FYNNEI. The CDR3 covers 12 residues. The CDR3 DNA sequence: TGTGCCAGTGGGCCCTGGGACACTGAAGCTTTCTTT. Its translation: CASGPWDTEAFF.

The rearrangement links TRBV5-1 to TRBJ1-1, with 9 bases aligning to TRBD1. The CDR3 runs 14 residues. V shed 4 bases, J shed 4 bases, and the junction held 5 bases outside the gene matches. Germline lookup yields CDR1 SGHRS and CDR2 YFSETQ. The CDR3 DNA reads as TGCGCCAGCAGCCCGACGGACAGGGGCACTGAAGCTTTCTTT. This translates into CASSPTDRGTEAFF.

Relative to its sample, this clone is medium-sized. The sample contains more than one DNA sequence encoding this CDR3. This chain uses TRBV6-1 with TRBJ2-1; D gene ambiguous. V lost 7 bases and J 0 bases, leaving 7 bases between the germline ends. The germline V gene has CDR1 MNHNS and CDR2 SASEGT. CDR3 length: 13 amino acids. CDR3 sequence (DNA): TGTGCCAGCACATTAGACTCCTACAATGAGCAGTTCTTC. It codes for CASTLDSYNEQFF.

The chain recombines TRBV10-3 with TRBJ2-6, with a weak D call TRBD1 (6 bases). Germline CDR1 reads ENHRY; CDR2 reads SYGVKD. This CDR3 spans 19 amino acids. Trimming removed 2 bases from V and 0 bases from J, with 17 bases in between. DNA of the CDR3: TGTGCCATCAGTGAGGGCTCCGGGACATCTCTCTCTGGGGCCAACGTCCTGACTTTC. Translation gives CAISEGSGTSLSGANVLTF.

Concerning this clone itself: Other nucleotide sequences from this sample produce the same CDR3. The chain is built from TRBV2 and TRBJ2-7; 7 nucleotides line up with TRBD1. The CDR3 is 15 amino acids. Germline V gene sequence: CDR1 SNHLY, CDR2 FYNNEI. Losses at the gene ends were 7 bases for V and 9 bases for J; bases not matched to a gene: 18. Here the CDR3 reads CASIPGAGGSQGQYF. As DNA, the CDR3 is TGTGCCAGCATACCCGGAGCAGGGGGAAGCCAGGGGCAGTACTTC.